This T cell receptor (beta chain) was observed in a study of T cells in Graves' hyperthyroidism and ophthalmopathy. Study outcomes and limitations: Ophthalmopathy was model-predicted a median approximately 6.9 months pre-onset.

This clonotype has a count of ten or more. Its antigen is still unknown. Researchers barred patients who had uncontrolled infection, other autoimmune disease, pregnancy or lactation. RNA transcripts were the template for amplifying TCR beta CDR3 regions. First-round RT-PCR of the TCR CDR3 relied on the HTBI primer set. MiXCR was run by TCRdb on the multiplex PCR reads, yielding one entry per CDR3 protein. The table lists 600,000 or so distinct CDR3 sequences, about 14% of them singletons, with around 7% in the top ten. Source material: blood. The TCR sequence derives from a woman aged 18 to 35 with Graves' ophthalmopathy.

The CDR3 nucleotides are TGTGCCAGCAGCCCGCCGGGACTAGCGGGAGGGCTCTACAATGAGCAGTTCTTC. Translating gives CASSPPGLAGGLYNEQFF. The genes are TRBV12-3 or TRBV12-4 and TRBJ2-1; 16 nucleotides align to TRBD2. Losses at the gene ends were 6 bases for V and 3 bases for J; bases not matched to a gene: 8. The length of the CDR3 is 18 residues.